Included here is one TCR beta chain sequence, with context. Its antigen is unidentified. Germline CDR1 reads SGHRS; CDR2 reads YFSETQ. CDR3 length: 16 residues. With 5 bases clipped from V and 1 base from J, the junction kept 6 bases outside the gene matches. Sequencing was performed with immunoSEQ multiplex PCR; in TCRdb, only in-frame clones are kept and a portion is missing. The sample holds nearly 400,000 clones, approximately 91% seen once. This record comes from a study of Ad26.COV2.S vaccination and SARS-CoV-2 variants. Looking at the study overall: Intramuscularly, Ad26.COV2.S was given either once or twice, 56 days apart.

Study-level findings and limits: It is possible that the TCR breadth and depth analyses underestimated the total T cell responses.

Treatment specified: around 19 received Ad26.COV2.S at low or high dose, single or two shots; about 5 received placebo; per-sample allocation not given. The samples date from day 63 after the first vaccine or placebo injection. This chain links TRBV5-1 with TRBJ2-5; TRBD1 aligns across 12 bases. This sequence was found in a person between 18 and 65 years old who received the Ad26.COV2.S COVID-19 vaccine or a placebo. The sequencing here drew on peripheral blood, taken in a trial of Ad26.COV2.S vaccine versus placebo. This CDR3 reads CASRRGTGGSQETQYF. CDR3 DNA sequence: TGCGCCAGCAGGAGAGGGACAGGGGGCTCCCAAGAGACCCAGTACTTC.